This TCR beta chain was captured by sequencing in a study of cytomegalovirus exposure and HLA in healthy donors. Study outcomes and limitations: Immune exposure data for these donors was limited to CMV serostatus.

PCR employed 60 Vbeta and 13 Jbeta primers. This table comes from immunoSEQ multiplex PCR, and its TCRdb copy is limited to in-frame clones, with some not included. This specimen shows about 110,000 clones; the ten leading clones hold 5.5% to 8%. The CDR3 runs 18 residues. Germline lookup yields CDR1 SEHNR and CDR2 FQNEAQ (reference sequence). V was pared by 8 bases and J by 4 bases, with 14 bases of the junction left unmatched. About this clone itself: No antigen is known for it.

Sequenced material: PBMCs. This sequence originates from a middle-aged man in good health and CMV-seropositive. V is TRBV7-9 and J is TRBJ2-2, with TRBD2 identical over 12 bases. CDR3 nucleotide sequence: TGTGCCAGCGGGAGGGAACGACTAGCGGGAGAAGGCACCGGGGAGCTGTTTTTT. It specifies CASGRERLAGEGTGELFF.